The 3 T cell receptor beta chains reported below all come from one sample, sequenced in a study of blood T cell repertoires in COVID-19. Data came from immunoSEQ multiplex PCR; TCRdb stores just in-frame clones and leaves some out. The sample has around 500,000 clones, 88% seen once. Specimen: PBMCs or T cells enriched from blood (not recorded which). The origin of the receptors is a woman between 40 and 55 years old who had recovered from COVID-19.

The rearrangement links TRBV21-1 to TRBJ2-4; TRBD2 was called by the table and not checked on the DNA. TRBV21-1 is a known pseudogene. This CDR3 is 24 amino acids long. This chain's CDR3 is CASSKDAYWWTSGRMCPIKNIQYF. The CDR3 DNA follows: TGTGCCAGCAGCAAAGATGCCTACTGGTGGACTAGCGGGAGAATGTGCCCGATCAAAAACATTCAGTACTTC.

V gene TRBV4-1 combines with J gene TRBJ2-3, with 7 bases fitting TRBD2. Per germline, CDR1 MGHRA and CDR2 YSYEKL. The V segment lost 0 bases and the J segment 5 bases; nucleotides outside the gene matches: 8. This CDR3 is 16 amino acids long. CDR3 protein: CASSQDRGGTVDTQYF. DNA of the CDR3: TGCGCCAGCAGCCAAGACCGGGGAGGGACGGTAGATACGCAGTATTTT.

This rearrangement joins TRBV5-4 to TRBJ2-3; 10 nucleotides match TRBD2. Germline trimming cut 4 bases from V and 2 bases from J; bases unmatched to any gene: 7. In germline, CDR1 is SGHNT, CDR2 YYREEE (reference sequence). The CDR3 is 16 amino acids. The CDR3 spells CASSPRLAGATDTQYF. CDR3 in DNA: TGTGCCAGCAGCCCCCGGCTAGCGGGAGCCACAGATACGCAGTATTTT.